The clone carrying this TCR beta chain has ten or more counts. Its matching antigen is unknown. This CDR3 region has 12 residues. The germline V gene encodes CDR1 DFQATT and CDR2 SNEGSKA (reference sequence). V shed 3 bases and J shed 6 bases, with 11 bases lying between them. The data stem from a study of T-cell memory formation after mild COVID-19. General observations from the study: Chiefly within CM and EM were the contracting CD4+ clones; CD8+ ones were within EMRA.

Via MiXCR, TCRdb re-called the 5' RACE reads, giving one row per CDR3 protein. Here the sample spans around 29,000 distinct CDR3 sequences, approximately 12% being singletons. The receptor comes from an adult woman who had mild COVID-19 (a few samples of this study predate the infection). Cell type and time point are not known. The rearrangement joins TRBV20-1 to TRBJ1-2; tentative D call: TRBD1 (6 bases). Input material: PBMCs or a T cell subset sorted from them (not recorded which). CDR3 protein: CSASSGGDGYTF. The CDR3 nucleotides read TGCAGTGCTAGTTCCGGGGGCGATGGCTACACCTTC.